This T cell receptor beta chain comes out of a study of blood T cell repertoires in COVID-19. Repertoires were generated with immunoSEQ multiplex PCR, while TCRdb's copy carries only in-frame clones and drops some. The sample gives 100,000 to 150,000 clones, over 60% of which show up once; 35% to 40% is in the top ten. Germline V CDR1 and CDR2: MNHEY, SVGEGT. This CDR3 has 14 residues. Trimming removed 5 bases from V and 5 bases from J; junction bases left unmatched: 4. The sequenced sample consisted of peripheral blood. This sequence was found in a middle-aged man with active or convalescent COVID-19. The V and J genes are TRBV6-2 or TRBV6-3 and TRBJ1-5; the match to TRBD1 covers 9 bases. The DNA of the CDR3 is TGTGCCAGCAGTGGACAGGGGAGAGATCAGCCCCAGCATTTT. Translated: CASSGQGRDQPQHF.